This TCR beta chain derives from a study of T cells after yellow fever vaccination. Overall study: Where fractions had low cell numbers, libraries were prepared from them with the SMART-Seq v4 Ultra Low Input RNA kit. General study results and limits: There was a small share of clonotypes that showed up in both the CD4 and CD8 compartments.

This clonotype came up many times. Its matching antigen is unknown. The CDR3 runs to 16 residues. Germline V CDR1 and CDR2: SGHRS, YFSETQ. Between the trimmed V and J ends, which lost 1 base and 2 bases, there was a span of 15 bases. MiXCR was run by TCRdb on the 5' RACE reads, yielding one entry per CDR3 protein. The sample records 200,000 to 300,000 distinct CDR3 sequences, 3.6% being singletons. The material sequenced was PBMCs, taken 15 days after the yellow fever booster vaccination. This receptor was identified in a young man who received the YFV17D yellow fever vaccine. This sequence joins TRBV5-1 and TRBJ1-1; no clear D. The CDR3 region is CASSLIASGRNTEAFF. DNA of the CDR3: TGCGCCAGCAGCTTGATCGCGAGCGGCAGAAACACTGAAGCTTTCTTT.